The rows below give T cell receptor beta chains drawn from one sample of a study of cytomegalovirus exposure and HLA in healthy donors. Data came from immunoSEQ multiplex PCR; TCRdb stores just in-frame clones and leaves some out. The repertoire consists of more than 75,000 clones, with 70% to 85% occurring once and the leading ten covering under 10%. Source material: PBMCs. The receptors shown here come from a man in his forties in good health and CMV-seropositive. CDR3s include the opening cysteine and the closing phenylalanine or tryptophan. The D gene is left open where the match is weak. Expanded clones get a size class; other rows say once, few or many, or leave the size out.

d_gene	v_gene	j_gene	abundance	CDR3nt	CDR3aa
TRBD1	TRBV6-1	TRBJ1-1	few	TGTGCCACCAGGACAGGGGCCACTGAAGCTTTCTTT	CATRTGATEAFF
TRBD1	TRBV19	TRBJ2-3	few	TGTGCCAGCCGAAACAGGGGGCTCGGCACAGATACGCAGTATTTT	CASRNRGLGTDTQYF
NA	TRBV7-6	TRBJ2-2	few	TGTGCCAGCAGCTTAGCGGGAGAGGAGCTGTTTTTT	CASSLAGEELFF
TRBD2	TRBV28	TRBJ2-7	NA	TGTGCCAGCAGAGCCGGACTAGCGGGAGTAAGCGAGCAGTACTTC	CASRAGLAGVSEQYF
NA	TRBV2	TRBJ2-1	NA	TGTGCCAGCTATCGGGCGGGGTCCTACAATGAGCAGTTCTTC	CASYRAGSYNEQFF
TRBD1	TRBV19	TRBJ2-1	many	TGTGCCAGCCGGGGGACAGGGAGCCTTTCGGGTGAGCAGTTCTTC	CASRGTGSLSGEQFF
TRBD1	TRBV7-2	TRBJ2-2	few	TGTGCCAGCAGGATGACCGGGACAGGGGCCGGGGAGCTGTTTTTT	CASRMTGTGAGELFF
TRBD2	TRBV5-1	TRBJ2-7	NA	TGCGCCAGCAGATCCGGGACTAGCGACATCTACGAGCAGTACTTC	CASRSGTSDIYEQYF
NA	TRBV2	TRBJ2-5	NA	TGTGCCAGCAGTGAAAGGAGCCAAGAGACCCAGTACTTC	CASSERSQETQYF
NA	TRBV4-1	TRBJ2-1	NA	TGCGCCAGCAGCCCCTCGGGGGGCCGATATTACAATGAGCAGTTCTTC	CASSPSGGRYYNEQFF
TRBD1	TRBV10-3	TRBJ2-6	NA	TGTGCCATCAAGAGGGACAGTTCTGGGGCCAACGTCCTGACTTTC	CAIKRDSSGANVLTF
NA	TRBV5-8	TRBJ1-3	once	TGTGCCAGCAGCCCAACCTACGGGAGCTCTGGAAACACCATATATTTT	CASSPTYGSSGNTIYF
TRBD1	TRBV9	TRBJ2-2	NA	TGTGCCAGCAGCGTTGGCCCCGGGACAGGGTCCACCGGGGAGCTGTTTTTT	CASSVGPGTGSTGELFF
TRBD1	TRBV5-1	TRBJ2-7	NA	TGCGCCAGCAGCTTCCGGGACAGGGCCTACGAGCAGTACTTC	CASSFRDRAYEQYF
NA	TRBV7-6	TRBJ1-5	few	TGTGCCAGCAGCTTAGAGGAAGGGGGCAATCAGCCCCAGCATTTT	CASSLEEGGNQPQHF
NA	TRBV9	TRBJ1-5	once	TGTGCCAGCAGCGTGGGGAGGAATAGCAATCAGCCCCAGCATTTT	CASSVGRNSNQPQHF
NA	TRBV7-2	TRBJ1-4	NA	TGTGCCAGCAGCTTAGCCAGGGGTGTAAAACTGTTTTTT	CASSLARGVKLFF
TRBD2	TRBV7-6	TRBJ2-7	few	TGTGCCAGCAGCGATGGGACTAGCGGAATCTACGAGCAGTACTTC	CASSDGTSGIYEQYF
NA	TRBV28	TRBJ1-5	NA	TGTGCCAGCAGTTTTGGGGCTTTCGGTACGGTCCATCAGCCCCAGCATTTT	CASSFGAFGTVHQPQHF
NA	TRBV19	TRBJ1-5	NA	TGTGCCAGTAGTGTCTACACGGGGCCCCAGCATTTT	CASSVYTGPQHF
NA	TRBV30	TRBJ1-3	few	TGTGCCTGGAGCAAAATCTCTGGAAACACCATATATTTT	CAWSKISGNTIYF
NA	TRBV6-5	TRBJ2-5	NA	TGTGCCAGCAGTTCCGCGGGGGAGACCCAGTACTTC	CASSSAGETQYF
NA	TRBV4-3	TRBJ1-1	once	TGCGCCAGCAGCCTGGCGGCGACGAACACTGAAGCTTTCTTT	CASSLAATNTEAFF
NA	TRBV25-1	TRBJ2-7	NA	TGTGCCAGCAGTGAATACCGGGACACGGCCTCCTACGAGCAGTACTTC	CASSEYRDTASYEQYF
TRBD1	TRBV6-5	TRBJ1-2	NA	TGTGCCAGTACGAGGACAGGGGTGGGCTATGGCTACACCTTC	CASTRTGVGYGYTF
NA	TRBV12-5	TRBJ2-1	few	TGTGCTAGTGGTTTAGGACAGAATGAGCAGTTCTTC	CASGLGQNEQFF
TRBD2	TRBV5-4	TRBJ2-5	NA	TGTGCCAGCACCCTGGGAGGGGAGGAGACCCAGTACTTC	CASTLGGEETQYF
NA	TRBV29-1	TRBJ2-7	NA	TGCAGCGTTGGGACAGCGGTTACCTACGAGCAGTACTTC	CSVGTAVTYEQYF
NA	TRBV6-5	TRBJ1-2	NA	TGTGCCAGCGGGGAGGGGTTAGGTGGCTACACCTTC	CASGEGLGGYTF
TRBD1	TRBV9	TRBJ2-7	once	TGTGCCAGCAGCGGCAGGGGGCCGAGCTACGAGCAGTACTTC	CASSGRGPSYEQYF
NA	TRBV7-9	TRBJ2-5	NA	TGTGCCAGCAGCTCAAACAGGGTATCGTTGGCAGAGACCCAGTACTTC	CASSSNRVSLAETQYF
TRBD1	TRBV27	TRBJ2-7	NA	TGTGCCAGCAGCCCGACAGGGGAAGGAGTGATTCCCTACGAGCAGTACTTC	CASSPTGEGVIPYEQYF
TRBD2	TRBV11-2	TRBJ2-5	NA	TGTGCCAGCAGCCTGCGGGGGATCCAAGAGACCCAGTACTTC	CASSLRGIQETQYF
TRBD2	TRBV5-6	TRBJ2-1	NA	TGTGCCAGCAGCTTGGCCATTCAGGCTAGCGGGACTTACAATGAGCAGTTCTTC	CASSLAIQASGTYNEQFF
NA	TRBV6-1	TRBJ1-5	NA	TGTGCCAGCAGTACATTCAATCAGCCCCAGCATTTT	CASSTFNQPQHF
NA	TRBV2	TRBJ2-3	NA	TGTGCCAGCAGTGAAAGGTGGATCTTAGGGGGAGATACGCAGTATTTT	CASSERWILGGDTQYF
NA	TRBV4-2	TRBJ2-1	NA	TGTGCCAGCAGCCAAGAAGGGGGAGTGGGGGGGCCTTACAATGAGCAGTTCTTC	CASSQEGGVGGPYNEQFF
TRBD2	TRBV19	TRBJ2-3	NA	TGTGCCAGTAGTACCACTAGCGGGGGGGCCGGAAAGCAGTATTTT	CASSTTSGGAGKQYF
TRBD2	TRBV7-2	TRBJ2-3	NA	TGTGCCAGCAGCTTCAACGGGGGGGCCACAGATACGCAGTATTTT	CASSFNGGATDTQYF
TRBD1	TRBV5-1	TRBJ2-6	NA	TGCGCCAGCAGACCCGGGACAGGGAGCTCTGGGGCCAACGTCCTGACTTTC	CASRPGTGSSGANVLTF
NA	TRBV29-1	TRBJ2-7	once	TGCAGCGTTGTTAGGGCCGGGACTTACTCCTACGAGCAGTACTTC	CSVVRAGTYSYEQYF
TRBD1	TRBV5-4	TRBJ2-5	once	TGTGCCAGCAGCTCGGACAGGGGGTTCCAAGAGACCCAGTACTTC	CASSSDRGFQETQYF
TRBD1	TRBV14	TRBJ1-4	NA	TGTGCCAGCAGCCAACTAGGACAGGGGGCAAAGGAAAAACTGTTTTTT	CASSQLGQGAKEKLFF
TRBD1	TRBV25-1	TRBJ1-1	few	TGTGCCAGCAGTGGTACAGGGGGGACTGAAGCTTTCTTT	CASSGTGGTEAFF
TRBD2	TRBV27	TRBJ2-5	NA	TGTGCCAGCAGGGTAGCGGGATATGAGACCCAGTACTTC	CASRVAGYETQYF
NA	TRBV5-5	TRBJ2-1	NA	TGTGCCAGCAGCTTGGAGGGAGGAGGGTCCTACAATGAGCAGTTCTTC	CASSLEGGGSYNEQFF
TRBD2	TRBV15	TRBJ2-2	NA	TGTGCCACCAGCAGAGACCTAGCGGGGGGGCCAACCGGGGAGCTGTTTTTT	CATSRDLAGGPTGELFF
NA	TRBV6-5	TRBJ1-1	NA	TGTGCCAGCAGTCTACTAAAGAACACTGAAGCTTTCTTT	CASSLLKNTEAFF
NA	TRBV4-1	TRBJ1-4	NA	TGCGCCAGCAGCCTCTCTTTGGCAGGGAAGGAAAAACTGTTTTTT	CASSLSLAGKEKLFF
NA	TRBV27	TRBJ1-2	few	TGTGCCAGCAGTTTACTGTCGGGGGAGAATGGCTACACCTTC	CASSLLSGENGYTF
TRBD2	TRBV2	TRBJ2-3	NA	TGTGCCAGCTCGGGGGGGGAGGGCCGTGGAGATACGCAGTATTTT	CASSGGEGRGDTQYF
TRBD1	TRBV30	TRBJ2-4	once	TGTGCCTGGAGCATGGGACAGGGGAAAAACATTCAGTACTTC	CAWSMGQGKNIQYF
TRBD1	TRBV28	TRBJ2-7	NA	TGTGCCAGCAGTTATGGGGACAGCTACGAGCAGTACTTC	CASSYGDSYEQYF
NA	TRBV9	TRBJ1-1	NA	TGTGCCAGCAGCGTAGTAAAGGAGTCTGAAGCTTTCTTT	CASSVVKESEAFF